These T cell receptor beta chains were read from a single sample in a study of T-cell memory formation after mild COVID-19. TCRdb called the 5' RACE reads again in MiXCR, with one record for every CDR3 protein. The sample contains 300,000 to 400,000 distinct CDR3 sequences, about a sixth of which appear only once. Specimen: PBMCs or a T cell subset sorted from them (not recorded which). The receptor set was obtained from a man aged 18 to 35 who had mild COVID-19 (a few samples of this study predate the infection). Cell type and time point are not known. Both conserved end residues are part of each CDR3.

cdr3_aa | v_call
CASSKTGLNEKLFF | TRBV7-9
CASSPGGTVNEKLFF | TRBV7-2
CASSRPGSWTNEKLFF | TRBV5-1
CSGRGHSNEQFF | TRBV29-1
CAVRALMTEAFF | TRBV6-6
CASRPGRYNEQFF | TRBV12-3/TRBV12-4
CASRTGQGNSPLHF | TRBV5-5
CASSQVGSGPYNEQFF | TRBV4-1
CASSPRRGDTDTQYF | TRBV4-3
CSVPNLNTEAFF | TRBV29-1
CASSLVDSYEQYF | TRBV7-6
CASSVDWGVNEKLFF | TRBV9
CALGRSGDNEQYF | TRBV30